Below, 12 T cell receptor beta chains from the same sample are listed, as sequenced in a study of blood T cell repertoires in COVID-19. The method was immunoSEQ multiplex PCR; TCRdb's version includes in-frame clones alone and lacks a portion of them. The data show roughly 340,000 clones, around nine tenths seen once. The specimen sequenced was peripheral blood. These TCRs come from a woman in her 70s with COVID-19, enrolled during active disease.

The chain joins TRBV19 to TRBJ2-7; TRBD2 matches 9 bases. CDR1 LNHDA and CDR2 SQIVND come from the germline V gene (reference sequence). This CDR3 spans 14 amino acids. V lost 11 bases, J lost 2 bases, and 10 bases stayed unmatched. CDR3 in amino acids: CAAREGRGTYEQYF. The CDR3 region has the DNA TGTGCCGCGCGGGAGGGGCGGGGCACCTACGAGCAGTACTTC.

This sequence joins TRBV11-2 and TRBJ2-7, with TRBD2 matching over 13 bases. The V and J ends lost 3 bases and 3 bases, in that order; junction bases with no gene match: 5. Germline values: CDR1 SGHAT, CDR2 FQNNGV. This CDR3 has 16 amino acids. In DNA, the CDR3 is TGTGCCAGCAGCTTTTTCCGACTAGCGGGGGGCTACGAGCAGTACTTC. As protein: CASSFFRLAGGYEQYF.

The V gene is TRBV18, the J gene TRBJ1-1; D remains ambiguous. CDR1 and CDR2 (germline): KGHSH, LQKENI. CDR3 length: 14 residues. V was pared by 1 base and J by 7 bases, with 13 bases between. The CDR3 DNA reads as TGTGCCAGCTCACCACAGACGGGAACCAGTGAAGCTTTCTTT. It yields the protein CASSPQTGTSEAFF.

The chain carries TRBV25-1 and TRBJ2-7; 9 nucleotides line up with TRBD1. This CDR3 region has 14 residues. Germline-derived CDR1 and CDR2 are MGHDK and SYGVNS. Trimming took 5 bases from V and 3 from J; bases not matched to a gene: 5. This CDR3 reads CASSTNRGLYEQYF. CDR3 nucleotide sequence: TGTGCCAGCAGTACAAACAGGGGGCTCTACGAGCAGTACTTC.

The V call is TRBV19, the J call TRBJ1-2, with D perhaps matching TRBD1 (5 bases). Germline values: CDR1 LNHDA, CDR2 SQIVND (reference sequence). V was clipped by 4 bases and J by 7 bases, with 25 bases between them. The CDR3 loop spans 17 amino acids. The CDR3 protein is CASSTPPQGLGGIGYTF. CDR3 bases: TGTGCCAGTAGTACCCCTCCCCAGGGCTTGGGTGGGATTGGCTACACCTTC.

V and J are TRBV28 and TRBJ2-6; D not resolved. The CDR3 extends over 13 amino acids. Germline V gene data show CDR1 as MDHEN and CDR2 as SYDVKM. Trimming cost V 3 bases and J 5 bases, with 5 bases left between them. The CDR3 sequence is CASSLAWANVLTF. The CDR3 region has the DNA TGTGCCAGCAGTTTGGCATGGGCCAACGTCCTGACTTTC. The variable domain in full, with the rest retrieved from reference TRBV28 and TRBJ2-6, is DVKVTQSSRYLVKRTGEKVFLECVQDMDHENMFWYRQDPGLGLRLIYFSYDVKMKEKGDIPEGYSVSREKKERFSLILESASTNQTSMYLCASSLAWANVLTFGAGSRLTVL.

CDR3 nucleotide sequence: TGTGCCAGCAGTTTGATGGGACAGGGGTTCAGTGAGCAGTTCTTC. Its translation is CASSLMGQGFSEQFF. The chain carries TRBV27 and TRBJ2-1; TRBD1 matches 10 bases. This CDR3 region has 15 residues. Germline V gene lookup returns CDR1 MNHEY and CDR2 SMNVEV (reference sequence). V shed 3 bases and J 9 bases; nucleotides not matched to a gene: 8.

The chain has TRBV27 and TRBJ1-1; a possible D gene is TRBD1 (5 bases). The ends were cut back, 7 bases at V and 5 bases at J, with 17 bases in the middle. The length of the CDR3 is 14 residues. The V gene's germline CDR1 is MNHEY and CDR2 SMNVEV (reference sequence). CDR3 coding DNA: TGTGCCAGCACCTCGGGGGGGGTCTGGACTGAAGCTTTCTTT. It codes for CASTSGGVWTEAFF.

This clone came up many times. The gene calls are TRBV7-9 and TRBJ1-1; 7 positions match TRBD1. Germline V gene sequence: CDR1 SEHNR, CDR2 FQNEAQ (reference sequence). This CDR3 has 13 residues. The junction had 5 bases not matched to a gene; V was cut back by 4 bases and J by 6 bases. The CDR3 here is CASSSQGGSEAFF. For the CDR3, the DNA is TGTGCCAGCAGCTCCCAGGGGGGCTCTGAAGCTTTCTTT.

This clone was observed once. V gene TRBV12-3 or TRBV12-4 combines with J gene TRBJ2-7; weak D call: TRBD1 (6 bases). Trimming took off 6 bases at V and 3 bases at J, with 9 bases between the two ends. CDR3 length equals 12 residues. CDR3 sequence (DNA): TGTGCCAGCAGCAGGACAGACTACGAGCAGTACTTC. Translation: CASSRTDYEQYF.

V usage is TRBV5-4 and J usage is TRBJ2-4; D may be TRBD1 (5 bases). CDR1 is SGHNT, CDR2 YYREEE, per germline (reference sequence). V was trimmed by 4 bases and J by 3 bases, leaving 17 bases between them. The CDR3 extends over 16 amino acids. The CDR3: CASSPRQGIGKNIQYF. CDR3 nucleotide sequence: TGTGCCAGCAGCCCCCGTCAGGGAATTGGCAAAAACATTCAGTACTTC.

The rearrangement links TRBV18 to TRBJ2-7; TRBD2 might be the D (7 bases). Germline assignment: CDR1 KGHSH and CDR2 LQKENI. CDR3 length: 17 residues. Trimming shortened V by 0 bases and J by 0 bases, and 15 bases separated the two germline ends. Here the CDR3 DNA reads TGTGCCAGCTCACCACCGAGGGGGGGTGGTGCCTCCTACGAGCAGTACTTC. Protein: CASSPPRGGGASYEQYF.